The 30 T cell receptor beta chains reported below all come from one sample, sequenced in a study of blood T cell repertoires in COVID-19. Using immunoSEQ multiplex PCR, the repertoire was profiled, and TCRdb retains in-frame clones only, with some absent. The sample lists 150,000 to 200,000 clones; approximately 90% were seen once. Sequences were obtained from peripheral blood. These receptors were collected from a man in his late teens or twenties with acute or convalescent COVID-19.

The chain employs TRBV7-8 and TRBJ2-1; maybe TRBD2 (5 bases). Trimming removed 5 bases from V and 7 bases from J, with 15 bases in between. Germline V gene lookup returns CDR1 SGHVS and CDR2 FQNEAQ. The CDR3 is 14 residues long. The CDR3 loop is CASSPEGVANEQFF. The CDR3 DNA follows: TGTGCCAGCAGCCCCGAGGGCGTAGCGAATGAGCAGTTCTTC.

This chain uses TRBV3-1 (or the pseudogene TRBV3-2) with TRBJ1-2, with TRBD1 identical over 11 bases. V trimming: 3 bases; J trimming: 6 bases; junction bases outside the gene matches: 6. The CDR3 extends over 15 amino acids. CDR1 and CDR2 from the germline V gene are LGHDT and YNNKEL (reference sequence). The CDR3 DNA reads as TGTGCCAGCAGCCACACCCGGGACAGGGGGGATGGCTACACCTTC. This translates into CASSHTRDRGDGYTF.

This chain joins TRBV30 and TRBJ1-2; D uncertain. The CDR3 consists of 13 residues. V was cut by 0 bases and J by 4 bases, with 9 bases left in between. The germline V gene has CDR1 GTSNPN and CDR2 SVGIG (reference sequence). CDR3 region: CAWSVDRGYGYTF. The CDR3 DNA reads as TGTGCCTGGAGTGTAGACCGGGGCTATGGCTACACCTTC.

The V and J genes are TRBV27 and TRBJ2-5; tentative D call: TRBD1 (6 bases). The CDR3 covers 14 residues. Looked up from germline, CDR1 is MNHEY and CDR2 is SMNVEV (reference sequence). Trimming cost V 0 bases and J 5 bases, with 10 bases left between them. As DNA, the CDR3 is TGTGCCAGCAGTTTATCAACAGGGCGGGAGACCCAGTACTTC. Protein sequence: CASSLSTGRETQYF.

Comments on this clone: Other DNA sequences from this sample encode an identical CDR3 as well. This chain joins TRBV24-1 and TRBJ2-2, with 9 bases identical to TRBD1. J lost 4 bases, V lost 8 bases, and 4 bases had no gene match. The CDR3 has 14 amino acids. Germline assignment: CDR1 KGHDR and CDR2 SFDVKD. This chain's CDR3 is CATTGTGSTGELFF. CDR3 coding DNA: TGTGCCACCACCGGGACAGGGAGCACCGGGGAGCTGTTTTTT.

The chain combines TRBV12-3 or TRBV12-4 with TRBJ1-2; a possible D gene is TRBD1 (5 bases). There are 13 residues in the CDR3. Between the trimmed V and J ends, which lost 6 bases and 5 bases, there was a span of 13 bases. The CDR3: CASRPRTRYGYTF. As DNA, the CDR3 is TGTGCCAGCAGGCCGAGGACAAGATATGGCTACACCTTC.

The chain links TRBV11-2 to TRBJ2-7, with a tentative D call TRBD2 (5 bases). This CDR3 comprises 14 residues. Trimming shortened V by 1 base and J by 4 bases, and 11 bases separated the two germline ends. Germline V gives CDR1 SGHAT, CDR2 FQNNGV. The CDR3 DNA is TGTGCCAGCAGCTTAGGCCCCCGGGGTTACGAGCAGTACTTC. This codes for CASSLGPRGYEQYF.

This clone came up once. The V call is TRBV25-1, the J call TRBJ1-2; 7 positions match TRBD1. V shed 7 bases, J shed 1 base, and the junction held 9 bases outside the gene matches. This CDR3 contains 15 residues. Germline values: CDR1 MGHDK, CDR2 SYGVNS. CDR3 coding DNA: TGTGCCAGCATGGACAGGCCGGATTTTAACTATGGCTACACCTTC. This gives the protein CASMDRPDFNYGYTF.

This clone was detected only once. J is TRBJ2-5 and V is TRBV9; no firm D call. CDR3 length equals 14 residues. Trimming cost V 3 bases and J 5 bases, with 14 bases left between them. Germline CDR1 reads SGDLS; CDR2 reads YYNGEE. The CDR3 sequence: CASSASGEWETQYF. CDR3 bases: TGTGCCAGCAGCGCGTCAGGCGAGTGGGAGACCCAGTACTTC.

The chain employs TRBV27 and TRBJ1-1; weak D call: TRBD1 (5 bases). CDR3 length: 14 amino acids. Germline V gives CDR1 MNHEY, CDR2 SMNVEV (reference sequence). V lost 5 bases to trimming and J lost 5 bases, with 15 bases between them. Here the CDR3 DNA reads TGTGCCAGCAGTCCGGGGGACGTAGGTACTGAAGCTTTCTTT. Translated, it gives CASSPGDVGTEAFF.

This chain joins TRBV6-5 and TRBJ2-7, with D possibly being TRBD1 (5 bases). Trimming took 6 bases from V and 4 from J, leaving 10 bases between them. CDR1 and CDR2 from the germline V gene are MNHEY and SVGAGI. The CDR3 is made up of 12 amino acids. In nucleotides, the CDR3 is TGTGCCAGCAGCGTGGCAGGGTACGAGCAGTACTTC. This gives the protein CASSVAGYEQYF.

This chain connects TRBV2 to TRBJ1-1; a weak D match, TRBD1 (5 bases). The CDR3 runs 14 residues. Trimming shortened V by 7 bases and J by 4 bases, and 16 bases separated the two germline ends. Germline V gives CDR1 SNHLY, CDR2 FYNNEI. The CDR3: CASTSRQGGTEAFF. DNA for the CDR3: TGTGCCAGCACATCCCGGCAGGGAGGCACTGAAGCTTTCTTT.

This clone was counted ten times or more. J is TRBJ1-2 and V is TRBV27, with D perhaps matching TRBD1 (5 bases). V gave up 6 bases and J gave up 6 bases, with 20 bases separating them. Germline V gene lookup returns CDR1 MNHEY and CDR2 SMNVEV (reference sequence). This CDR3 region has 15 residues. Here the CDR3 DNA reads TGTGCCAGCAGCCTGGGGGAAGGCGGGGGTAATGGCTACACCTTC. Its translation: CASSLGEGGGNGYTF.

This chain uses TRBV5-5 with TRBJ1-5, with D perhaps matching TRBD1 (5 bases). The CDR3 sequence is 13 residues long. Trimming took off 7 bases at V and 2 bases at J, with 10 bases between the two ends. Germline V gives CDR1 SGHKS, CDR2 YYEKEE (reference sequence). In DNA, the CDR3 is TGTGCCAGCGGGGACTGGGGCAATCAGCCCCAGCATTTT. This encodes CASGDWGNQPQHF.

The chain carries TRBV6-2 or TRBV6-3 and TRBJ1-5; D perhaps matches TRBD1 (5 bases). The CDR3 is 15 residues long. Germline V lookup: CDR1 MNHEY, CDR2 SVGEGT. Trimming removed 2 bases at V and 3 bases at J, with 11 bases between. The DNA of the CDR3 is TGTGCCAGCAGTTACACGCAGGGTTCCAATCAGCCCCAGCATTTT. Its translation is CASSYTQGSNQPQHF.

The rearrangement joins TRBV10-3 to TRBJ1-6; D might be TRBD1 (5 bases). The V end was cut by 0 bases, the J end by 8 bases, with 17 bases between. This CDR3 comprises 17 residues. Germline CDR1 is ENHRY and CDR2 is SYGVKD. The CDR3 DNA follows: TGTGCCATCAGTGAGTCGACGGGGAGGGGTGCAGATTCACCCCTCCACTTT. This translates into CAISESTGRGADSPLHF.

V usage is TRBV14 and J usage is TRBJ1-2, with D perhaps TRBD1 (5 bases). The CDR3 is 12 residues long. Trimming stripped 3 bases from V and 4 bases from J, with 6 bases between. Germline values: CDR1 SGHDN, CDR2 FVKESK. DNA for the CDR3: TGTGCCAGCAGCCAGCAGGGCTATGGCTACACCTTC. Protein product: CASSQQGYGYTF. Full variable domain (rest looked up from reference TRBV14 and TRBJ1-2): EAGVTQFPSHSVIEKGQTVTLRCDPISGHDNLYWYRRVMGKEIKFLLHFVKESKQDESGMPNNRFLAERTGGTYSTLKVQPAELEDSGVYFCASSQQGYGYTFGSGTRLTVV.

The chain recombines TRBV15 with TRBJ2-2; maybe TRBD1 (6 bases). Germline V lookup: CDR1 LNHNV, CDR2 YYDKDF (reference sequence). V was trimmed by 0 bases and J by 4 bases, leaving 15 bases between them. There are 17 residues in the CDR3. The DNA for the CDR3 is TGTGCCACCAGCAGAGAGGGGGCAGGGTCCGGCACCGGGGAGCTGTTTTTT. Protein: CATSREGAGSGTGELFF.

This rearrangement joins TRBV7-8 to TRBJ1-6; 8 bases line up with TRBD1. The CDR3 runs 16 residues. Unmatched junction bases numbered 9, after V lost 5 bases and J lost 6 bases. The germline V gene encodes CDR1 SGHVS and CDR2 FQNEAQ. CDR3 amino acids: CASSPGQGRLNSPLHF. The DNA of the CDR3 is TGTGCCAGCAGCCCCGGACAGGGCCGCCTTAATTCACCCCTCCACTTT.

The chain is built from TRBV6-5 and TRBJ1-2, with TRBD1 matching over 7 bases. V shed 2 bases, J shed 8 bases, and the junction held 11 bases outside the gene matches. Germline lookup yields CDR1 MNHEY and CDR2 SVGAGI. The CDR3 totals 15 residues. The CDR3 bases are TGTGCCAGCAGTTACAGGGCGACAGGGCAAATCGGCTACACCTTC. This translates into CASSYRATGQIGYTF.

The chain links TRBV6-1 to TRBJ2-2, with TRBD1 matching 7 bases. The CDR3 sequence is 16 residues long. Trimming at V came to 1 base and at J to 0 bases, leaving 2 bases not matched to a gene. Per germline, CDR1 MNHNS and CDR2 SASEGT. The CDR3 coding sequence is TGTGCCAGCAGTGAAGAAACAGGGGCGAACACCGGGGAGCTGTTTTTT. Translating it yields CASSEETGANTGELFF.

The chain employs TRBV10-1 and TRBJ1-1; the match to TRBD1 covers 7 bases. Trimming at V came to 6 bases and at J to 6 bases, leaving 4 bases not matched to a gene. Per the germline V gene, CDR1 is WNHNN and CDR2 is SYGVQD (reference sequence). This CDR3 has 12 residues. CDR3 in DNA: TGCGCCAGCAGCCGGACAGGTTCTGAAGCTTTCTTT. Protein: CASSRTGSEAFF.

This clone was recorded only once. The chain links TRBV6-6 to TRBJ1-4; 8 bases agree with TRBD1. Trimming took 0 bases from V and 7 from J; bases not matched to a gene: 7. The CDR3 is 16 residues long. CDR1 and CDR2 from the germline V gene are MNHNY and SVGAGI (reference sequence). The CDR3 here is CASSYSWTGSSEKLFF. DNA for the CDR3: TGTGCCAGCAGTTACTCTTGGACAGGGTCGAGTGAAAAACTGTTTTTT.

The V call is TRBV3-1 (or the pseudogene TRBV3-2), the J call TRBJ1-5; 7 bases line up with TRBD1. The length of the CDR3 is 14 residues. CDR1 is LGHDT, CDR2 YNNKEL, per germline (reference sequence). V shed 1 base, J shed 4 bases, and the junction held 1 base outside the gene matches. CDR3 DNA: TGTGCCAGCAGCCAAGCACAGGGGAATCAGCCCCAGCATTTT. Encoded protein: CASSQAQGNQPQHF.

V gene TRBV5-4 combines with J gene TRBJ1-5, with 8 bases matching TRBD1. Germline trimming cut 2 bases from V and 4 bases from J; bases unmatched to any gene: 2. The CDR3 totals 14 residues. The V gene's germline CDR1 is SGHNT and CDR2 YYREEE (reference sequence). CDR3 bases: TGTGCCAGCAGCTTACAGGGGGGGAATCAGCCCCAGCATTTT. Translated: CASSLQGGNQPQHF.

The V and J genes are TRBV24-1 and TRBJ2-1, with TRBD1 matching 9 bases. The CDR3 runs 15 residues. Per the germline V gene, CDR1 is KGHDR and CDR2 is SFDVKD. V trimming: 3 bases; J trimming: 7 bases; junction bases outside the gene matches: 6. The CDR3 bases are TGTGCCACCAGTGATGGACAGGGGTTTTGGAATGAGCAGTTCTTC. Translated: CATSDGQGFWNEQFF.

The CDR3, as DNA: TGTGCCAGCAGCTGGGTCGGAAGCGGGAGACATGAGCAGTTCTTC. It specifies CASSWVGSGRHEQFF. The chain couples TRBV5-6 to TRBJ2-1; 8 nucleotides match TRBD2. The length of the CDR3 is 15 residues. V shed 3 bases and J 8 bases; nucleotides not matched to a gene: 10. Germline V CDR1 and CDR2: SGHDT, YYEEEE.

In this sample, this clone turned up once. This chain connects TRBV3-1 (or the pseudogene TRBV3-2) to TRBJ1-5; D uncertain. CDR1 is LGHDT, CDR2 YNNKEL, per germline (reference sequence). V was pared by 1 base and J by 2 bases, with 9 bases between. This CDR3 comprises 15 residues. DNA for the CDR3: TGTGCCAGCAGCCAAGCGGGTTTAGGCAATCAGCCCCAGCATTTT. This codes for CASSQAGLGNQPQHF.

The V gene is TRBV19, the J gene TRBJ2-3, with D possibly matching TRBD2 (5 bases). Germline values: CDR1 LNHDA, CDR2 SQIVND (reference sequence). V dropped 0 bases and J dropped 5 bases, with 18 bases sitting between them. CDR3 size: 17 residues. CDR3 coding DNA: TGTGCCAGTAGTATAGATCTTAATACTAGAGTTATAGATACGCAGTATTTT. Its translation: CASSIDLNTRVIDTQYF.

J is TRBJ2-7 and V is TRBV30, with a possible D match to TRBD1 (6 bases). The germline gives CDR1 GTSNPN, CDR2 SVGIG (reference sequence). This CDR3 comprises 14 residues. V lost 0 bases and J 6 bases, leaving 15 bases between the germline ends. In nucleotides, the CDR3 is TGTGCCTGGAGTGTACGGGACCGAGGGGGCGAGCAGTACTTC. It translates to CAWSVRDRGGEQYF.